A single sample gave rise to the 10 T cell receptor beta chains below, sequenced in a study of T cells after yellow fever vaccination. MiXCR, run by TCRdb on the 5' RACE reads, gives a single entry per CDR3 protein. The sample has tens of thousands of distinct CDR3 sequences, almost 8% seen once; the top ten hold 41%. The specimen was CD8+ T cells sorted from PBMCs, collected on the day of the yellow fever booster vaccination. The receptor source for this set is a man aged 25 to 40 who received the YFV17D yellow fever vaccine.

This clonotype was recorded a few times. J is TRBJ2-1 and V is TRBV7-8, with a possible D match to TRBD2 (6 bases). The CDR3 extends over 13 amino acids. CDR1 is SGHVS, CDR2 FQNEAQ, per germline. V was shortened by 5 bases and J by 7 bases, with 12 bases between the two germline ends. The CDR3 region is CASSILALNEQFF. The CDR3 nucleotides are TGTGCCAGCAGCATACTAGCTCTGAATGAGCAGTTCTTC.

Many counts were recorded for this clonotype. The chain recombines TRBV14 with TRBJ1-4; D not certain. The ends were cut back, 0 bases at V and 5 bases at J, with 10 bases in the middle. The CDR3 is 15 residues long. Germline V gene sequence: CDR1 SGHDN, CDR2 FVKESK. CDR3 nucleotides: TGTGCCAGCAGCCAAGAGGAAGACGCAAATGAAAAACTGTTTTTT. Translation: CASSQEEDANEKLFF.

This clonotype occurred a few times. The V and J genes are TRBV29-1 and TRBJ2-1; D is perhaps TRBD2 (6 bases). Germline lookup yields CDR1 SQVTM and CDR2 ANQGSEA. Trimming cost V 3 bases and J 0 bases, with 12 bases left between them. This CDR3 has 15 residues. The CDR3: CSVDRGMSSYNEQFF. Here the CDR3 DNA reads TGCAGCGTTGATCGGGGGATGAGCTCCTACAATGAGCAGTTCTTC.

This clonotype was detected ten times or more. DNA for the CDR3: TGTGCCATCAGTGAGGATGGCGGGAGGGCCCGCTACGAGCAGTACTTC. It encodes CAISEDGGRARYEQYF. This chain connects TRBV10-3 to TRBJ2-7; TRBD2 aligns across 9 bases. Germline V lookup: CDR1 ENHRY, CDR2 SYGVKD. The CDR3 consists of 16 residues. V lost 2 bases to trimming and J lost 3 bases; unmatched junction nucleotides: 8.

This clonotype was found many times. The chain couples TRBV6-5 to TRBJ2-5, with 8 bases lining up with TRBD2. V was pared by 6 bases and J by 2 bases, with 2 bases of the junction left unmatched. This CDR3 has 13 residues. Germline CDR1 and CDR2: MNHEY and SVGAGI. CDR3 protein: CASRTSVQETQYF. In nucleotides, the CDR3 is TGTGCCAGCAGGACTAGCGTACAAGAGACCCAGTACTTC.

This clonotype was seen only a few times. The chain uses TRBV19 and TRBJ2-2; TRBD2 matches 11 bases. V dropped 5 bases and J dropped 4; count of bases not matched to a gene: 6. This CDR3 spans 16 amino acids. Per the germline V gene, CDR1 is LNHDA and CDR2 is SQIVND (reference sequence). The DNA for the CDR3 is TGTGCCAGTAGTTTTCCTAGCGGGAGGCTCACCGGGGAGCTGTTTTTT. This codes for CASSFPSGRLTGELFF.

V usage is TRBV7-9 and J usage is TRBJ1-2, with D tentatively TRBD1 (5 bases). CDR3 size: 13 residues. With 3 bases removed from V and 6 bases from J, the gap between germline ends came to 11 bases. Germline loops: CDR1 SEHNR, CDR2 FQNEAQ (reference sequence). For the CDR3, the DNA is TGTGCCAGCAGCTTGGGGGAAGTCAATGGCTACACCTTC. Protein sequence: CASSLGEVNGYTF.

This clonotype was observed a handful of times. The chain links TRBV27 to TRBJ2-3; 7 nucleotides line up with TRBD1. V was clipped by 6 bases and J by 1 base; unmatched bases: 1. The CDR3 has 13 amino acids. CDR1 and CDR2 (germline): MNHEY, SMNVEV (reference sequence). The CDR3 protein is CASSGQGTDTQYF. In DNA, the CDR3 is TGTGCCAGCAGCGGACAGGGCACAGATACGCAGTATTTT.

The rearrangement uses TRBV20-1 and TRBJ2-7; a possible D gene is TRBD1 (6 bases). From germline, CDR1 is DFQATT and CDR2 SNEGSKA (reference sequence). V was clipped by 3 bases and J by 4 bases, with 31 bases between them. The length of the CDR3 is 19 residues. CDR3: CSARVTGLGVGVRRYEQYF. For the CDR3, the DNA is TGCAGTGCTAGGGTAACAGGGTTAGGGGTCGGAGTTAGGAGGTACGAGCAGTACTTC.

This clonotype was picked up a small number of times. In DNA form, the CDR3 reads TGTGCCACCAGCCCGGTATCAGCGGGAGCCCACTACGAGCAGTACTTC. It translates to CATSPVSAGAHYEQYF. The chain combines TRBV15 with TRBJ2-7; 8 bases map to TRBD2. Germline CDR1 and CDR2: LNHNV and YYDKDF (reference sequence). The CDR3 totals 16 residues. The V gene end was trimmed by 5 bases and the J gene end by 3 bases; junction bases not matched to a gene: 12.